This entry is about one T cell receptor (beta chain). This sample is drawn from a study of cytomegalovirus exposure and HLA in healthy donors. The PCR was carried out with 60 Vbeta primers and 13 Jbeta primers. Only in-frame clones appear in the TCRdb table, and some are missing; sequencing was by immunoSEQ multiplex PCR. The table includes around 120,000 clones, about 76% detected once. Germline CDR1 reads SGHAT; CDR2 reads FQNNGV. V was clipped by 5 bases and J by 8 bases; unmatched bases: 12. CDR3 size: 15 residues. The clonotype was recovered from a man in his 60s in good health and CMV-seropositive. The specimen sequenced was PBMCs. The chain uses TRBV11-2 and TRBJ1-1; 9 bases map to TRBD1. The CDR3 reads CASSQPRQGGTEAFF. In DNA, the CDR3 is TGTGCCAGCAGCCAACCGAGACAGGGGGGGACAGAAGCTTTCTTT.